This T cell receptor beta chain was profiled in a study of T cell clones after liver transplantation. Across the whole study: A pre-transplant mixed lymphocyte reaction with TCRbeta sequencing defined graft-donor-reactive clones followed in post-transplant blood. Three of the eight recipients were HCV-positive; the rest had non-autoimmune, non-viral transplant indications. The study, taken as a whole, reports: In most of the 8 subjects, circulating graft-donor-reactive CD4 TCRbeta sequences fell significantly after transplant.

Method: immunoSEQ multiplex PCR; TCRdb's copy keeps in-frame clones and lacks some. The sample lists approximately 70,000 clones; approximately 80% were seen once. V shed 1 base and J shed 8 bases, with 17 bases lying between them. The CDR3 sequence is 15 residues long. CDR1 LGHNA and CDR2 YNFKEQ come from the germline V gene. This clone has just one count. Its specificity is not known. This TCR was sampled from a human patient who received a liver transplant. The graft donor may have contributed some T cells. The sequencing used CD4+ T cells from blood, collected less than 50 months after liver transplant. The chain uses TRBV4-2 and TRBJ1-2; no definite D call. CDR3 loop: CASSQGRGLEGGYTF. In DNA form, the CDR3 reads TGTGCCAGCAGCCAAGGCCGAGGCCTAGAGGGCGGCTACACCTTC.